The 21 T cell receptor beta chains in this list originate from one sample, sequenced in a study of blood T cell repertoires in COVID-19 (TCRdb year 2020). The receptor library was made with the immunoSEQ multiplex PCR assay. TCRdb re-hosts the immuneACCESS table, in-frame sequences only. Its copies lack some clones; in the studies checked, an unresolved V gene accounts for under half of them, and the cause for the rest is not known. The sample profile shows approximately 220,000 clones; over 75% of them were found once. The ten largest clonotypes hold around 3.2% of the sample. Sequenced material: PBMCs or T cells enriched from blood (not recorded which). Receptor source: a woman under 30 in a cohort exposed to, infected with or recovered from COVID-19 (not recorded which).

This clone has just a few counts. CDR3 coding DNA: TGTGCCAGCTCACCCTCGGCAGGGGATTCACCCCTCCACTTT. Residues: CASSPSAGDSPLHF. This chain connects TRBV18 to TRBJ1-6, with D possibly matching TRBD1 (6 bases). Between the trimmed V and J ends, which lost 3 bases and 8 bases, there was a span of 11 bases. The CDR3 contains 14 residues. Per the germline V gene, CDR1 is KGHSH and CDR2 is LQKENI.

The V call is TRBV5-1, the J call TRBJ2-1; 10 bases agree with TRBD2. Germline loops: CDR1 SGHRS, CDR2 YFSETQ. The CDR3 spans 16 residues. V was clipped by 0 bases and J by 8 bases; unmatched bases: 8. CDR3 sequence: CASSLGASGRAHEQFF. CDR3 bases: TGCGCCAGCAGCTTGGGGGCCAGCGGGAGGGCCCATGAGCAGTTCTTC.

The chain employs TRBV19 and TRBJ1-5; tentative D call: TRBD1 (6 bases). The V and J ends lost 6 bases and 1 base respectively, with 13 bases between them. CDR1 is LNHDA, CDR2 SQIVND, per germline (reference sequence). The CDR3 is 15 amino acids. This CDR3 reads CASSLRGLSNQPQHF. The DNA of the CDR3 is TGTGCCAGTAGCCTCAGGGGTTTAAGCAATCAGCCCCAGCATTTT.

The chain links TRBV5-1 to TRBJ2-3, with 9 bases identical to TRBD2. This CDR3 is built from 14 residues. CDR1 and CDR2 from the germline V gene are SGHRS and YFSETQ. V shed 2 bases, J shed 6 bases, and the junction held 4 bases outside the gene matches. The CDR3 loop reads CASSLIAGEDTQYF. The CDR3 DNA follows: TGCGCCAGCAGCTTAATAGCGGGAGAGGATACGCAGTATTTT.

This clone has more than one count but fewer than ten. The rearrangement links TRBV27 to TRBJ2-1, with a weak D call TRBD2 (6 bases). This CDR3 has 15 residues. Germline CDR1 reads MNHEY; CDR2 reads SMNVEV (reference sequence). The germline V and J ends were trimmed by 4 bases and 0 bases, with 10 bases remaining between them. For the CDR3, the DNA is TGTGCCAGCAGTTCGTGGGGAGGCTCCTACAATGAGCAGTTCTTC. This translates into CASSSWGGSYNEQFF.

This clone was picked up one time. The CDR3 spells CASSFRARGAAETQYF. CDR3 coding DNA: TGTGCCAGCAGTTTCAGAGCTAGGGGTGCCGCGGAGACCCAGTACTTC. The rearrangement uses TRBV6-5 and TRBJ2-5, with D perhaps TRBD1 (5 bases). Germline-derived CDR1 and CDR2 are MNHEY and SVGAGI. The CDR3 extends over 16 amino acids. V lost 4 bases and J 5 bases, leaving 20 bases between the germline ends.

The CDR3 nucleotides are TGTGCCAGCAGTCTAACTAACTATGGCTACACCTTC. It is translated as CASSLTNYGYTF. The V call is TRBV12-3 or TRBV12-4, the J call TRBJ1-2; D remains ambiguous. Trimming left V 5 bases short and J 0 bases short, with 4 bases between. This CDR3 has 12 amino acids.

Notes on this clone: The same CDR3 also results from other DNA sequences found in this sample. The chain employs TRBV2 and TRBJ1-1; D not resolved. CDR3 length equals 15 residues. Germline V gene sequence: CDR1 SNHLY, CDR2 FYNNEI. V lost 5 bases and J lost 0, with 13 bases in between. The CDR3 is CASSPLGAMNTEAFF. The CDR3, as DNA: TGTGCCAGCAGTCCCCTAGGAGCTATGAACACTGAAGCTTTCTTT.

For the CDR3, the DNA is TGTGCCACCAGTGAGAGGCTAGGGGGCACAGATACGCAGTATTTT. It translates to CATSERLGGTDTQYF. V gene TRBV24-1 combines with J gene TRBJ2-3, with a tentative D call TRBD1 (5 bases). V dropped 4 bases and J dropped 1 base, with 11 bases sitting between them. Germline CDR1 KGHDR, CDR2 SFDVKD. CDR3 length equals 15 residues.

The chain is built from TRBV27 and TRBJ2-3; D unclear. Germline assignment: CDR1 MNHEY and CDR2 SMNVEV (reference sequence). Trimming removed 4 bases from V and 1 base from J, with 6 bases in between. The CDR3 extends over 13 amino acids. This CDR3 reads CASSSFGTDTQYF. The CDR3 DNA reads as TGTGCCAGCAGTTCGTTCGGCACAGATACGCAGTATTTT.

The V and J genes are TRBV4-1 and TRBJ1-2, with 9 bases that match TRBD1. The CDR3 sequence is 14 residues long. J was trimmed by 5 bases and V by 0 bases; bases with no gene match: 1. Looked up from germline, CDR1 is MGHRA and CDR2 is YSYEKL. The CDR3 reads CASSQEGTGYGYTF. CDR3 nucleotides: TGCGCCAGCAGCCAAGAAGGGACAGGGTATGGCTACACCTTC.

A note on this clone: This sample also contains other DNA sequences that code for the same CDR3. The chain has TRBV6-5 and TRBJ1-2; 7 nucleotides match TRBD1. Germline V lookup: CDR1 MNHEY, CDR2 SVGAGI. Trimming took 4 bases from V and 2 from J; bases not matched to a gene: 7. The CDR3 covers 15 residues. Written as DNA, the CDR3 is TGTGCCAGCAGTTCCCCCGGGACAGCGAACTATGGCTACACCTTC. Protein: CASSSPGTANYGYTF.

The chain carries TRBV25-1 and TRBJ2-7; D remains ambiguous. The CDR3 has 14 amino acids. V lost 8 bases and J lost 5, with 19 bases in between. Germline lookup yields CDR1 MGHDK and CDR2 SYGVNS. CDR3 coding DNA: TGTGCCAGCGGGCTGACCGGCACCTTAAACGAGCAGTACTTC. Encoded protein: CASGLTGTLNEQYF.

The genes are TRBV19 and TRBJ2-5; 15 bases map to TRBD2. This CDR3 is 15 amino acids long. The germline CDR1 and CDR2 sequences are LNHDA and SQIVND (reference sequence). V gave up 2 bases and J gave up 9 bases; unmatched junction bases: 4. CDR3 region: CASSIPGLAGGSQYF. The DNA for the CDR3 is TGTGCCAGTAGTATACCGGGACTAGCGGGAGGTTCCCAGTACTTC.

The chain links TRBV4-1 to TRBJ1-6; TRBD1 agrees at 11 bases. The germline V gene has CDR1 MGHRA and CDR2 YSYEKL. The junction had 5 bases not matched to a gene; V was cut back by 1 base and J by 9 bases. CDR3 length: 16 residues. The CDR3 sequence is CASSQAGTGGGSPLHF. The CDR3 bases are TGCGCCAGCAGCCAAGCGGGGACAGGGGGAGGTTCACCCCTCCACTTT.

This clone has just a few counts. This chain joins TRBV28 and TRBJ2-7; 10 nucleotides match TRBD2. The CDR3 is made up of 15 amino acids. V shed 3 bases and J 2 bases; nucleotides not matched to a gene: 4. From germline, CDR1 is MDHEN and CDR2 SYDVKM. The CDR3 sequence: CASSFVAGGTYEQYF. CDR3 sequence (DNA): TGTGCCAGCAGTTTCGTAGCGGGGGGAACCTACGAGCAGTACTTC.

The chain uses TRBV19 and TRBJ1-2, with no clear D. This CDR3 has 13 amino acids. V lost 5 bases, J lost 6 bases, and 13 bases lay in between. Looked up from germline, CDR1 is LNHDA and CDR2 is SQIVND (reference sequence). The CDR3 nucleotides read TGTGCCAGTAGTCCCCGCGATGTGGATGGCTACACCTTC. This encodes CASSPRDVDGYTF.

The DNA for the CDR3 is TGTGCCAGCAGTAGCGGGAGGGCCCTCGGCGAGCAGTACTTC. Amino acid sequence: CASSSGRALGEQYF. The chain links TRBV11-3 to TRBJ2-7; TRBD2 aligns across 11 bases. V shed 6 bases, J shed 6 bases, and the junction held 7 bases outside the gene matches. CDR3 size: 14 residues. The germline V gene has CDR1 SGHNT and CDR2 YENEEA. Full variable domain (rest looked up from reference TRBV11-3 and TRBJ2-7): EAGVVQSPRYKIIEKKQPVAFWCNPISGHNTLYWYLQNLGQGPELLIRYENEEAVDDSQLPKDRFSAERLKGVDSTLKIQPAELGDSAVYLCASSSGRALGEQYFGPGTRLTVT.

The count of this clone is one. This sequence joins TRBV18 and TRBJ1-1; no clear D. Per germline, CDR1 KGHSH and CDR2 LQKENI. Deletions cut 4 bases from V and 1 base from J, with 4 bases between. The CDR3 sequence is 12 residues long. The DNA of the CDR3 is TGTGCCAGCTCACAGCGGAACACTGAAGCTTTCTTT. Its translation: CASSQRNTEAFF.

The V gene is TRBV7-3, the J gene TRBJ1-1; D is uncertain. This CDR3 has 13 amino acids. Per germline, CDR1 SGHTA and CDR2 FQGTGA. The ends were cut back, 5 bases at V and 4 bases at J, with 11 bases in the middle. The CDR3: CASSQTLLTEAFF. The DNA for the CDR3 is TGTGCCAGCAGCCAGACTTTACTCACTGAAGCTTTCTTT.

The rearrangement joins TRBV2 to TRBJ1-6; possibly TRBD1 for D (6 bases). V lost 1 base to trimming and J lost 4 bases, with 8 bases between them. CDR3 length: 15 residues. Germline assignment: CDR1 SNHLY and CDR2 FYNNEI. The DNA of the CDR3 is TGTGCCAGCAGTGAAGGACAGGCGTATAATTCACCCCTCCACTTT. Translating gives CASSEGQAYNSPLHF.